These T cell receptor beta chains were read from a single sample in a study of T cell changes during pregnancy in multiple sclerosis. Here immunoSEQ multiplex PCR was the method, and the copy in TCRdb shows in-frame clones only, minus some. This sample has 85,000 to 120,000 clones, with less than 95% found just once. The specimen was peripheral blood, collected after pregnancy. These receptors were collected from a female donor with multiple sclerosis, enrolled in a pregnancy study. CDR3s include the opening cysteine and the closing phenylalanine or tryptophan. The D gene is left open where the match is weak. The listing skips clone size in some rows; elsewhere it reads once, few, many or a size class.

TRBD1	-	TRBV19	TRBJ2-6	CASSRDSSSGANVLTF	TGTGCCAGTAGCAGGGACAGCTCGTCTGGGGCCAACGTCCTGACTTTC
-	-	TRBV5-1	TRBJ2-1	CASSSRPQTGRFTYNEQFF	TGCGCCAGCAGCTCGCGCCCCCAGACAGGGAGGTTTACCTACAATGAGCAGTTCTTC
-	-	TRBV6-1	TRBJ2-5	CASSDRGVGETQYF	TGTGCCAGCAGTGACAGGGGGGTTGGTGAGACCCAGTACTTC
TRBD1	few	TRBV2	TRBJ1-1	CASKGDRDTEAFF	TGTGCCAGCAAGGGGGACAGGGACACTGAAGCTTTCTTT
-	once	TRBV19	TRBJ1-5	CASRKAASNQPQHF	TGTGCCAGTAGGAAGGCGGCTAGCAATCAGCCCCAGCATTTT
-	-	TRBV5-3	TRBJ1-5	CARSLRSHRSGVPPQHF	TGTGCCAGAAGTCTTCGCAGTCATAGGTCAGGGGTGCCGCCCCAGCATTTT
TRBD1	-	TRBV28	TRBJ1-2	CASRRQGRDYGYTF	TGTGCCAGCAGACGACAGGGTCGCGACTATGGCTACACCTTC
-	-	TRBV9	TRBJ1-3	CASSVDSHSGNTIYF	TGTGCCAGCAGCGTCGACAGCCACTCTGGAAACACCATATATTTT
-	-	TRBV2	TRBJ2-2	CASSVGLNTGELFF	TGTGCCAGCAGTGTGGGACTCAACACCGGGGAGCTGTTTTTT
TRBD1	-	TRBV5-4	TRBJ2-5	CASSWGTGYQETQYF	TGTGCCAGCAGCTGGGGGACAGGGTATCAAGAGACCCAGTACTTC
-	-	TRBV6-1	TRBJ2-1	CASTRSGLRYNEQFF	TGTGCCAGCACCCGATCGGGACTCCGTTACAATGAGCAGTTCTTC
-	-	TRBV9	TRBJ2-7	CASSEGSSFAGEQYF	TGTGCCAGCAGCGAAGGCAGCTCCTTTGCGGGGGAGCAGTACTTC
TRBD1	-	TRBV2	TRBJ1-5	CASSDPGGQGNQPQHF	TGTGCCAGCAGTGACCCCGGGGGACAGGGCAATCAGCCCCAGCATTTT
TRBD1	-	TRBV28	TRBJ1-4	CASSRRDRSAEKLFF	TGTGCCAGCAGTCGAAGGGACAGGTCAGCGGAAAAACTGTTTTTT
-	-	TRBV5-5	TRBJ1-5	CASSLGRDSNQPQHF	TGTGCCAGCAGCTTGGGACGGGATAGCAATCAGCCCCAGCATTTT
-	-	TRBV9	TRBJ2-5	CASSPGRVRETQYF	TGTGCCAGCAGCCCAGGCAGGGTTAGAGAGACCCAGTACTTC
-	-	TRBV7-3	TRBJ2-1	CASSLGRAGEQFF	TGTGCCAGCAGCTTAGGACGCGCGGGTGAGCAGTTCTTC
-	-	TRBV7-9	TRBJ2-1	CASSLGGDRSPGKQFF	TGTGCCAGCAGCTTAGGGGGTGACAGGTCACCCGGTAAGCAGTTCTTC
TRBD1	once	TRBV14	TRBJ1-2	CASSPRTGWYYGYTF	TGTGCCAGCAGCCCACGGACAGGGTGGTACTATGGCTACACCTTC
-	once	TRBV5-1	TRBJ1-6	CASSVGGAERNSPLHF	TGCGCCAGCAGCGTTGGGGGGGCAGAGAGAAATTCACCCCTCCACTTT
TRBD1	-	TRBV5-4	TRBJ1-1	CASSLQQGRENTEAFF	TGTGCCAGCAGCTTGCAACAGGGGCGCGAGAACACTGAAGCTTTCTTT
TRBD1	-	TRBV29-1	TRBJ1-5	CSVRQGANSNQPQHF	TGCAGCGTTCGACAGGGGGCGAATAGCAATCAGCCCCAGCATTTT
-	-	TRBV15	TRBJ2-1	CATSRDFSSGEQFF	TGTGCCACCAGCAGAGATTTTAGCAGTGGTGAGCAGTTCTTC
-	-	TRBV30	TRBJ1-2	CAWSAGGWIPGYGYTF	TGTGCCTGGAGCGCGGGGGGGTGGATTCCGGGGTATGGCTACACCTTC
-	-	TRBV19	TRBJ1-1	CASLGGMNTEAFF	TGTGCCAGTCTCGGCGGCATGAACACTGAAGCTTTCTTT
-	-	TRBV5-1	TRBJ2-3	CASSAGQPNTDTQYF	TGCGCCAGCAGCGCGGGACAGCCGAACACAGATACGCAGTATTTT
-	-	TRBV5-6	TRBJ2-7	CASSSSQGSHEQYF	TGTGCCAGCAGCTCTTCACAGGGCTCCCACGAGCAGTACTTC
-	-	TRBV10-3	TRBJ1-2	CAILQPSGGYTF	TGTGCCATCCTGCAGCCATCCGGGGGCTACACCTTC
-	-	TRBV6-5	TRBJ1-4	CASRRFNEKLFF	TGTGCCAGCAGGCGCTTTAATGAAAAACTGTTTTTT
-	-	TRBV30	TRBJ2-7	CAWRELGRGTYEQYF	TGTGCCTGGAGAGAACTTGGGCGGGGCACCTACGAGCAGTACTTC